This T cell receptor beta chain was obtained from a study of blood T cell repertoires in COVID-19. Sequencing was performed with immunoSEQ multiplex PCR; in TCRdb, only in-frame clones are kept and a portion is missing. The sample lists about 50,000 clones, approximately 89% occurring once. The CDR3 is 18 amino acids. The germline V gene encodes CDR1 SGHDT and CDR2 YYEEEE. The ends lost 9 bases at V and 5 bases at J; junction bases unmatched: 20. The chain is built from TRBV5-6 and TRBJ1-6; TRBD1 matches 7 bases. Sequences were obtained from peripheral blood. This sequence originates from a human donor with active COVID-19. The donor label of this sample is uncertain. In nucleotides, the CDR3 is TGTGCCACCGGCCGTACGTGGAGGGGGCGCGAGGATAATTCACCCCTCCACTTT. It is translated as CATGRTWRGREDNSPLHF.